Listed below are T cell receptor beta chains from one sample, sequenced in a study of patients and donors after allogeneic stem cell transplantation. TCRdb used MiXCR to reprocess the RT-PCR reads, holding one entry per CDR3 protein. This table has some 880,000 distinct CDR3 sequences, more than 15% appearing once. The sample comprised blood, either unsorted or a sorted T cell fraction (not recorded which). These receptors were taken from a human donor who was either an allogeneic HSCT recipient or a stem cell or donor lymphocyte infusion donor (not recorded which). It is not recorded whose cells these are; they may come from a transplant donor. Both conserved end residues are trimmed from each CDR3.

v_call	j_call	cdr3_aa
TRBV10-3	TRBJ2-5	AISGGTKGETQY
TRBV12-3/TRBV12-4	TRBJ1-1	ASQTGWSTEAF
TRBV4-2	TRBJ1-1	ASSQDAPGRTKMGEAF
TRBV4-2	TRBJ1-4	ASSQGEVTNEKLF
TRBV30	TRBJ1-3	AWSVAVSGNTIY
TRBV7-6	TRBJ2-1	ASSPTGINEQF
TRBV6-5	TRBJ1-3	ASSYLGAGLSSGNTIY
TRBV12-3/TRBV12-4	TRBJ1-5	ASSSEQGAGSNQPQH
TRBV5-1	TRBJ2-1	ASSSGQGARNEQF
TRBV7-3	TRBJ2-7	ASSLQGVLGEQY
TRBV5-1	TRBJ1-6	ASSPYRGGDNSPLH
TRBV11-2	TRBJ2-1	ASSSVRSGDRGVNEQF
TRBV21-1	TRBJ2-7	ASSKEGPPYEQY
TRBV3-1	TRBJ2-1	ASSQGSLAGDYNEQF
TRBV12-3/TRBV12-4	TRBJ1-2	ASSQNDGYGYT
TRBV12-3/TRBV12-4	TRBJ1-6	ASSSVGPLH
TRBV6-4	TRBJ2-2	ASSGVAGAGIVAGELF
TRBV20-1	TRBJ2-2	SARSSVPGELF
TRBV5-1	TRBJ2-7	ASTAGDYEQY
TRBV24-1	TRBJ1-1	ATSDSDRLY
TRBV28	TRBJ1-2	ASSLSRTGTADYGYT
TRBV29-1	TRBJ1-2	SVVGFGYGYT
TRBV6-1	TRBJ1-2	ASTLGQGIYGYT
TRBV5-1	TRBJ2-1	ASSLGLAVGNEQF
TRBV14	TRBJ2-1	ASSLGWEEQF
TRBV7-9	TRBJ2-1	ASSLGIREAHNEQF
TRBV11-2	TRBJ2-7	ASTRTQSGGSYEQY
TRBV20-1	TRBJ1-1	SARRGSRMNTEAF
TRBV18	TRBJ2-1	ASSPLDRGSYSYNEQF
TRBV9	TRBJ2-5	ASSPRGGLLPSQETQY
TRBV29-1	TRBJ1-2	SVPDRGLYYGYT
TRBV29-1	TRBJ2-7	SVRLGTAGEQY
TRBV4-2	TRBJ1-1	ASSQDWAWNTEAF
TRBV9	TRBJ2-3	ASGGQASTDTQY
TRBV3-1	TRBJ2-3	ASSQGPGGGTDTQY
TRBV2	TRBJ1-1	ASRVDWNTEAF
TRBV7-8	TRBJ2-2	ASSLTPTGSPGELF
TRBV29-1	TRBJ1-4	SVGTDATNEKLF
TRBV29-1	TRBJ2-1	SVDGDEKGLYNEQF
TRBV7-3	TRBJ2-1	ASSLTGLGHNEQF
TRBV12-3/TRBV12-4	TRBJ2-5	ASRRRVGPETQY
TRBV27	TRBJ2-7	ASSRIPYEQY
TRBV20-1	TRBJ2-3	SARVYLLAGVGTDTQY
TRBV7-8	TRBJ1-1	ASSLFGGTENTEAF
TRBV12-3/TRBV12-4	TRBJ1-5	ASSSGRINQPQH
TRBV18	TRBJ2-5	ASSPLPGLAGVEETQY
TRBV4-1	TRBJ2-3	ASSQFSDTQY
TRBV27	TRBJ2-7	ASSLSEVGYEQY
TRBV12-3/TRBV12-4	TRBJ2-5	ASSLTRGGQAQETQY
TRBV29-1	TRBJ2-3	SVLTSGIRTDTQY
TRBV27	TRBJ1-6	ASSADRVDGNSPLH
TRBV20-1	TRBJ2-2	SARDVKLAGTGELF